This T cell receptor (beta chain) was captured by sequencing in a study of T cells in Graves' hyperthyroidism and ophthalmopathy. Regions amplified from RNA transcripts were the TCR beta CDR3 regions. The study used the HTBI primer set for a first-round RT-PCR of the TCR CDR3. TCRdb re-analysed the multiplex PCR reads in MiXCR, keeping a single row per CDR3 protein. The sample shows more than 300,000 distinct CDR3 sequences, roughly 14% of them seen only once. V lost 2 bases and J lost 10, with 11 bases in between. The CDR3 is made up of 13 amino acids. Germline V gives CDR1 MDHEN, CDR2 SYDVKM. Note on this clonotype: This may arise from a read error, as a much more abundant clone is one base away.

PBMCs stemmed from more than 7.5 ml fresh peripheral blood. The sequence came from a woman aged 25 to 39 with Graves' ophthalmopathy. The sequenced sample was blood. The rearrangement uses TRBV28 and TRBJ1-4, with unresolved D. The CDR3 DNA reads as TGTGCCAGCAGTTTAGCAGACATAGGAAAACTGTTTTTT. This codes for CASSLADIGKLFF.